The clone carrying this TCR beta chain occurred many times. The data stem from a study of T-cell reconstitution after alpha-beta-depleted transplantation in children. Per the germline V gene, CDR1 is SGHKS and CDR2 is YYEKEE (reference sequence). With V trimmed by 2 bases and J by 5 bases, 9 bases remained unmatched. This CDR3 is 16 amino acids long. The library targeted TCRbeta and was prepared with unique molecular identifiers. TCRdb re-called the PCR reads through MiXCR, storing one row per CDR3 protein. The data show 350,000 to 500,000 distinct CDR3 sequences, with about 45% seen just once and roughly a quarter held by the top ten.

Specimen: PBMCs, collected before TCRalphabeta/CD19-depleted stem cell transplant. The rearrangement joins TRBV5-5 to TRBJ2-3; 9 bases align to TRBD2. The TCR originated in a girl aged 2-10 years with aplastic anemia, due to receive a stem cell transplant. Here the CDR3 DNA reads TGTGCCAGCAGCTTTCCGGCGGGAGGGCAGGGAGATACGCAGTATTTT. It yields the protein CASSFPAGGQGDTQYF.